This T cell receptor (beta chain) was captured in a study of T cells in Graves' hyperthyroidism and ophthalmopathy. Study-level background: At the time of initial diagnosis and before any treatment, peripheral blood was collected.

The source material, RNA transcripts, was used to amplify TCR beta CDR3 regions. TCR CDR3 regions were first amplified by RT-PCR with HTBI primers. From the multiplex PCR reads, TCRdb called clonotypes with MiXCR, one entry per CDR3 protein. The sample consists of some 770,000 distinct CDR3 sequences, 16% of them appearing once. Pregnant or lactating patients were excluded, as were those with uncontrolled infection or other autoimmune disease. The CDR3 spans 16 residues. In germline, CDR1 is MNHEY, CDR2 SMNVEV (reference sequence). Trimming left V 5 bases short and J 0 bases short, with 14 bases between.

This clonotype was obtained from a man aged 18 to 30 with Graves' hyperthyroidism. Material for sequencing was blood. The chain couples TRBV27 to TRBJ2-4; D may be TRBD1 (6 bases). This CDR3 reads CASSAIQGIAKNIQYF. In DNA, the CDR3 is TGTGCCAGCAGTGCCATACAGGGAATAGCCAAAAACATTCAGTACTTC.